These 5 T cell receptor beta chains were all obtained from the same sample, sequenced in a study of molecular identifiers for immune sequencing clone quantification. TCRdb itself ran the PCR reads through MiXCR, one entry per CDR3 protein. The sample records just under 65,000 distinct CDR3 sequences, approximately 18% being singletons. The source material was naive CD8+ T cells from blood, with Jurkat cell RNA spiked in. Regarding subset: FACS-sorted CD8+CD4-CCR7+CD45RA+ naive T cells. Receptors were obtained from a human donor in good health. Some libraries in this study had Jurkat cell RNA spiked in.

This clonotype turned up a few times. V and J are TRBV7-9 and TRBJ2-7; 11 bases match TRBD2. The CDR3 runs 16 residues. Losses at the gene ends were 1 base for V and 4 bases for J; bases not matched to a gene: 6. Looked up from germline, CDR1 is SEHNR and CDR2 is FQNEAQ (reference sequence). The CDR3 DNA reads TGTGCCAGCAGCTTAGTAGCGGGAGGGATACTATACGAGCAGTACTTC. It is translated as CASSLVAGGILYEQYF.

As regards this clonotype: The conserved phenylalanine or tryptophan normally closing the CDR3 is absent here, so this likely arose from a read error. This sequence joins TRBV4-1 and TRBJ1-6; D gene unclear. Germline loops: CDR1 MGHRA, CDR2 YSYEKL. The CDR3 loop spans 17 amino acids. In DNA form, the CDR3 reads TGCGCCAGCAGCCAACTTGCGGCAGGCCCTGGTAATCCACCCCTCCACTTG. This sequence encodes CASSQLAAGPGNPPLHL.

V and J are TRBV11-2 and TRBJ2-5; D is unclear. Germline V CDR1 and CDR2: SGHAT, FQNNGV. V lost 0 bases to trimming and J lost 5 bases, with 16 bases between them. The CDR3 has 16 residues. CDR3 protein: CASSLDPSFSVETQYF. In DNA form, the CDR3 reads TGTGCCAGCAGCTTAGACCCCTCCTTCAGCGTTGAGACCCAGTACTTC.

This clonotype was counted ten times or more. The rearrangement joins TRBV20-1 to TRBJ1-3; TRBD1 might be the D (6 bases). CDR1 and CDR2 (germline): DFQATT, SNEGSKA (reference sequence). V lost 2 bases, J lost 1 base, and 15 bases lay in between. The CDR3 consists of 16 residues. DNA for the CDR3: TGCAGTGCTAGAACAGGGAACCTTCTTTCTGGAAACACCATATATTTT. It yields the protein CSARTGNLLSGNTIYF.

About this clonotype: No conserved phenylalanine or tryptophan ends this CDR3, so it is likely a read error. V gene TRBV20-1 combines with J gene TRBJ2-1, with a possible D match to TRBD1 (5 bases). The V and J ends lost 6 bases and 9 bases respectively, with 12 bases between them. CDR1 and CDR2 from the germline V gene are DFQATT and SNEGSKA (reference sequence). This CDR3 comprises 11 residues. The CDR3 coding sequence is TGCAGTGCCGACCAGGGCGGTGAGCAGTTCGTC. Translated: CSADQGGEQFV.